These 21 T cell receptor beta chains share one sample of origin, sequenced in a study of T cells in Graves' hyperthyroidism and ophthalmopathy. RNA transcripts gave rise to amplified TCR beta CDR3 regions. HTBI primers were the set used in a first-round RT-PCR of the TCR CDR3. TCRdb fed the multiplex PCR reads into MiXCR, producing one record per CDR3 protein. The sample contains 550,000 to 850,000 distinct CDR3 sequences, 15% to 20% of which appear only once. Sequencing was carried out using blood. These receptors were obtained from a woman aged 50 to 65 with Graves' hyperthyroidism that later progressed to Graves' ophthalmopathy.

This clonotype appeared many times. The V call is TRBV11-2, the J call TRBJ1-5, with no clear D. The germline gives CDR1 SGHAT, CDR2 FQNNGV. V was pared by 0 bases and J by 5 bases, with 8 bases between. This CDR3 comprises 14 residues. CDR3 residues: CASSLDLGYQPQHF. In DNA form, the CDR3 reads TGTGCCAGCAGCTTAGATTTGGGTTATCAGCCCCAGCATTTT.

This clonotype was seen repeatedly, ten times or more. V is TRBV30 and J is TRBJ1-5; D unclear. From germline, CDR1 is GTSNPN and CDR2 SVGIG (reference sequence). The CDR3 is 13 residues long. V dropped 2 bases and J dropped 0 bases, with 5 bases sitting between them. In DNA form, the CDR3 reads TGTGCCTGGAGTCGTAATAGCAATCAGCCCCAGCATTTT. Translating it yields CAWSRNSNQPQHF.

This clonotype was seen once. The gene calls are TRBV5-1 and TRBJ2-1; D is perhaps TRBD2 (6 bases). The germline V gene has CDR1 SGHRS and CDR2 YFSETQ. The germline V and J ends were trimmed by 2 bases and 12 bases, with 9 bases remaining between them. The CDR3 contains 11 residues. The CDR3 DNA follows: TGCGCCAGCAGCTTACAGGAGGGGCAGTTCTTC. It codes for CASSLQEGQFF.

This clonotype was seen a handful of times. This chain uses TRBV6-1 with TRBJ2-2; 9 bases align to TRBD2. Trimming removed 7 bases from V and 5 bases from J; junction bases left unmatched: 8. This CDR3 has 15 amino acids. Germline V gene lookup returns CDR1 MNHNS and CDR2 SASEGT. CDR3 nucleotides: TGTGCCAGCAAGGGGCGGGGGGGTCGGACCGGGGAGCTGTTTTTT. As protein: CASKGRGGRTGELFF.

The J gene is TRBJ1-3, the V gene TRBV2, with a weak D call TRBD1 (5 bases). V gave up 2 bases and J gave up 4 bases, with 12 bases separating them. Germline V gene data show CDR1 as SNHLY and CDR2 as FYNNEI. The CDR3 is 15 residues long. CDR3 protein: CASSETQGDGNTIYF. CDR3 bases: TGTGCCAGCAGTGAAACTCAGGGAGACGGAAACACCATATATTTT. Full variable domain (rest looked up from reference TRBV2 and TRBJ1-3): EPEVTQTPSHQVTQMGQEVILRCVPISNHLYFYWYRQILGQKVEFLVSFYNNEISEKSEIFDDQFSVERPDGSNFTLKIRSTKLEDSAMYFCASSETQGDGNTIYFGEGSWLTVV.

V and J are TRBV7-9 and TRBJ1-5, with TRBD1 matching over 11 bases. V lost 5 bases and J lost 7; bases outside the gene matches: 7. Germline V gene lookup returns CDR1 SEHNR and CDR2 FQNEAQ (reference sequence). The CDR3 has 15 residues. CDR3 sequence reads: CASSNADRGRQPQHF. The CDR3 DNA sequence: TGTGCCAGCAGCAACGCGGACAGGGGGCGGCAGCCCCAGCATTTT. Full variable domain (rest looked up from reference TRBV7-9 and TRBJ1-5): DTGVSQNPRHKITKRGQNVTFRCDPISEHNRLYWYRQTLGQGPEFLTYFQNEAQLEKSRLLSDRFSAERPKGSFSTLEIQRTEQGDSAMYLCASSNADRGRQPQHFGDGTRLSIL.

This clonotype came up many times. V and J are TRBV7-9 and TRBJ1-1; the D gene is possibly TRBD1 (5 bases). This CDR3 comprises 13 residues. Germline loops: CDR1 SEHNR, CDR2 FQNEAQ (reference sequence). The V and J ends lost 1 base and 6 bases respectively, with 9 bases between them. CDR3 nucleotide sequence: TGTGCCAGCAGCTTAGTCAGGGATTCTGAAGCTTTCTTT. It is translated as CASSLVRDSEAFF. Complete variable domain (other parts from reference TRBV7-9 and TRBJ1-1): DTGVSQNPRHKITKRGQNVTFRCDPISEHNRLYWYRQTLGQGPEFLTYFQNEAQLEKSRLLSDRFSAERPKGSFSTLEIQRTEQGDSAMYLCASSLVRDSEAFFGQGTRLTVV.

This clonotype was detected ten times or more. The CDR3 region has the DNA TGTGCCAGTAGTTTGCGTCCGGGACAGGGCCCGAACACTGAAGCTTTCTTT. Its translation: CASSLRPGQGPNTEAFF. V gene TRBV19 combines with J gene TRBJ1-1; 9 bases agree with TRBD1. The germline V gene encodes CDR1 LNHDA and CDR2 SQIVND (reference sequence). The CDR3 extends over 17 amino acids. V trimming: 5 bases; J trimming: 1 base; junction bases outside the gene matches: 11. The full variable domain, its missing parts supplied by reference TRBV19 and TRBJ1-1, is DGGITQSPKYLFRKEGQNVTLSCEQNLNHDAMYWYRQDPGQGLRLIYYSQIVNDFQKGDIAEGYSVSREKKESFPLTVTSAQKNPTAFYLCASSLRPGQGPNTEAFFGQGTRLTVV.

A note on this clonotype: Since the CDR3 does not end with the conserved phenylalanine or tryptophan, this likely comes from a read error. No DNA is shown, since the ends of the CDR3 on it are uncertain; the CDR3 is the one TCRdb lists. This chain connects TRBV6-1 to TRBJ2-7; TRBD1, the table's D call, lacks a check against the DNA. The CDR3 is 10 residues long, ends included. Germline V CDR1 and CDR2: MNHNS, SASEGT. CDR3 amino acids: CASAPDRGNT.

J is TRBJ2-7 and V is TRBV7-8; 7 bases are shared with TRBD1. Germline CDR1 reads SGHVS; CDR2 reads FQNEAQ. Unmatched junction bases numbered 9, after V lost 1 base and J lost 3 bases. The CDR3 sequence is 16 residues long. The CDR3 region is CASSLVIGTEDYEQYF. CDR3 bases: TGTGCCAGCAGCTTAGTGATTGGGACAGAAGACTACGAGCAGTACTTC.

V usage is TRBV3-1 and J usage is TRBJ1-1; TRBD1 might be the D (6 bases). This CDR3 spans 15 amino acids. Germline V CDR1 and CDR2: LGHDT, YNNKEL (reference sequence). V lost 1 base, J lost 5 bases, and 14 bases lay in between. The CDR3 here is CASSQGGGVRTEAFF. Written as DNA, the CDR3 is TGTGCCAGCAGCCAAGGCGGGGGCGTGAGGACTGAAGCTTTCTTT. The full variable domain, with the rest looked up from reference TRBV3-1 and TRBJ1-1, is DTAVSQTPKYLVTQMGNDKSIKCEQNLGHDTMYWYKQDSKKFLKIMFSYNNKELIINETVPNRFSPKSPDKAHLNLHINSLELGDSAVYFCASSQGGGVRTEAFFGQGTRLTVV.

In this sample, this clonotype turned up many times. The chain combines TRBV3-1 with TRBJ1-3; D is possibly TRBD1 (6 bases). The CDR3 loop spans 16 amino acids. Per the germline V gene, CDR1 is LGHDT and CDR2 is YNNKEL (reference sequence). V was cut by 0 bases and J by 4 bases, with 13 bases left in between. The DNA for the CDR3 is TGTGCCAGCAGCCAAGATGTAGGCAGGGGAGGAAACACCATATATTTT. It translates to CASSQDVGRGGNTIYF.

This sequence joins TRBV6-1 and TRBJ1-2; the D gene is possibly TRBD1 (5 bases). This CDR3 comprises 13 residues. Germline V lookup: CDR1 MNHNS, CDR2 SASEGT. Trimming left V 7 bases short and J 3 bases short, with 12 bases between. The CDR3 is CASITDSHYGYTF. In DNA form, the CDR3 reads TGTGCCAGCATCACCGACAGCCACTATGGCTACACCTTC.

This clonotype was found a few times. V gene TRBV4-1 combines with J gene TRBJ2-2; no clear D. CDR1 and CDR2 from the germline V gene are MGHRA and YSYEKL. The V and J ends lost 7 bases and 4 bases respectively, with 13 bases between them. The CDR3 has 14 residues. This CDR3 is CASTSISTTGELFF. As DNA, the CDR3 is TGCGCCAGCACCTCGATTAGTACCACCGGGGAGCTGTTTTTT.

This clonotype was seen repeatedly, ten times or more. CDR3 nucleotides: TGTGCCAGCAGAGACAGGGGGCAGGGTCAGCCCCAGCATTTT. It translates to CASRDRGQGQPQHF. The chain uses TRBV2 and TRBJ1-5, with 10 bases aligning to TRBD1. V dropped 6 bases and J dropped 6; count of bases not matched to a gene: 5. The CDR3 has 14 residues. The germline CDR1 and CDR2 sequences are SNHLY and FYNNEI.

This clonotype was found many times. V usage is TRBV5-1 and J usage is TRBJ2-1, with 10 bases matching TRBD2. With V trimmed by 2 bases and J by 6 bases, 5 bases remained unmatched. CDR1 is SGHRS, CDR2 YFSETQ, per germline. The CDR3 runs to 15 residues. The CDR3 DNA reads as TGCGCCAGCAGCTTTTCGCGACTAGCGGGCAATGAGCAGTTCTTC. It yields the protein CASSFSRLAGNEQFF.

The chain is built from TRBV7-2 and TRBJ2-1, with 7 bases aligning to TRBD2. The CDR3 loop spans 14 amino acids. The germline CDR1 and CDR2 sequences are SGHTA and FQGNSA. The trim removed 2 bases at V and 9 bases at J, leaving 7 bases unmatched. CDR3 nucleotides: TGTGCCAGCAGCTTATGGTCCGGGGAGGGTGAGCAGTTCTTC. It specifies CASSLWSGEGEQFF.

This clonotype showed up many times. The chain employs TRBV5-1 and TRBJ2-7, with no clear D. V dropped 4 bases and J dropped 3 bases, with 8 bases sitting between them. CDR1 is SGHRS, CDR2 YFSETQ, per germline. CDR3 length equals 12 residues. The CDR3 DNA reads TGCGCCAGCAGCGCCCAAGACTACGAGCAGTACTTC. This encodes CASSAQDYEQYF.

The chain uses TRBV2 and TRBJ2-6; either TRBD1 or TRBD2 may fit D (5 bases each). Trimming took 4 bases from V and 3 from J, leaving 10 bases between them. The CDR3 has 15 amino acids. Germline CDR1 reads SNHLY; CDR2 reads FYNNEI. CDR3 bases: TGTGCCAGCAGTGGAGGGGCGCTTGGGGCCAACGTCCTGACTTTC. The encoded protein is CASSGGALGANVLTF. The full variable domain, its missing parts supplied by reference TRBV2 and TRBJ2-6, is EPEVTQTPSHQVTQMGQEVILRCVPISNHLYFYWYRQILGQKVEFLVSFYNNEISEKSEIFDDQFSVERPDGSNFTLKIRSTKLEDSAMYFCASSGGALGANVLTFGAGSRLTVL.

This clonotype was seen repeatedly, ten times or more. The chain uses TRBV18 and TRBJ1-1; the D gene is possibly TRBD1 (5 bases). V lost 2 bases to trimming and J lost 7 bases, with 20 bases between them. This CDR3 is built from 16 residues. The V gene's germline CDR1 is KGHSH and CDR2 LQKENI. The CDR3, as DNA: TGTGCCAGCTCACCAGAGGGGCGCGGAATCATCCATGAAGCTTTCTTT. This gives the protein CASSPEGRGIIHEAFF.

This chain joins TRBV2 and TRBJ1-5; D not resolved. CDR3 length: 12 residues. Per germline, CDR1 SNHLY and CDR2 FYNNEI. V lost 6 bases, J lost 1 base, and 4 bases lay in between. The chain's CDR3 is CASRASNQPQHF. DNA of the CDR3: TGTGCCAGCAGGGCCAGCAATCAGCCCCAGCATTTT.